The next 22 T cell receptor beta chains were all read from a single sample in a study of blood T cell repertoires in COVID-19. Clones were read by immunoSEQ multiplex PCR, and TCRdb kept only the in-frame ones, dropping some. The data show about 160,000 clones, roughly 84% seen once. The material sequenced was PBMCs or T cells enriched from blood (not recorded which). All receptors come from a man aged 55 to 69 who had recovered from COVID-19.

This clone was observed a single time. J is TRBJ1-4 and V is TRBV28; D unclear. CDR3 length: 15 residues. V lost 3 bases to trimming and J lost 6 bases, with 14 bases between them. CDR1 is MDHEN and CDR2 is SYDVKM in the germline V gene. The CDR3 is CASSFIGVGYEKLFF. The CDR3 bases are TGTGCCAGCAGTTTTATTGGAGTTGGGTATGAAAAACTGTTTTTT.

This chain uses TRBV6-1 with TRBJ2-6, with no clear D. The CDR3 spans 15 residues. The germline V and J ends were trimmed by 1 base and 1 base, with 5 bases remaining between them. Per the germline V gene, CDR1 is MNHNS and CDR2 is SASEGT. This chain's CDR3 is CASSEVQSGANVLTF. CDR3 nucleotides: TGTGCCAGCAGTGAAGTCCAGTCTGGGGCCAACGTCCTGACTTTC.

V gene TRBV3-1 (or the pseudogene TRBV3-2) combines with J gene TRBJ2-7; the match to TRBD2 covers 7 bases. The CDR3 has 16 amino acids. The V gene's germline CDR1 is LGHDT and CDR2 YNNKEL (reference sequence). The V segment lost 1 base and the J segment 7 bases; nucleotides outside the gene matches: 13. The CDR3 here is CASSQGRGLAAGEQYF. CDR3 DNA: TGTGCCAGCAGCCAAGGGCGAGGGCTAGCGGCGGGGGAGCAGTACTTC.

The chain joins TRBV5-1 to TRBJ2-3; tentative D call: TRBD2 (7 bases). The germline V gene has CDR1 SGHRS and CDR2 YFSETQ. This CDR3 has 17 amino acids. V shed 4 bases and J shed 4 bases, with 22 bases lying between them. CDR3 in DNA: TGCGCCAGCAGCCTCCCGGTGGGGGGGCAGGTGTCAGATACGCAGTATTTT. Amino acids: CASSLPVGGQVSDTQYF.

This CDR3 reads CASVQDSVYTEAFF. CDR3 in DNA: TGTGCTAGTGTCCAGGACAGTGTATACACTGAAGCTTTCTTT. The V call is TRBV12-5, the J call TRBJ1-1, with D tentatively TRBD1 (6 bases). The CDR3 loop spans 14 amino acids. Trimming took off 7 bases at V and 3 bases at J, with 15 bases between the two ends. From germline, CDR1 is LGHNT and CDR2 FRNRAP.

The rearrangement joins TRBV10-1 to TRBJ1-2, with 8 positions matching TRBD1. The V segment lost 0 bases and the J segment 5 bases; nucleotides outside the gene matches: 17. The CDR3 has 19 residues. Germline V gives CDR1 WNHNN, CDR2 SYGVQD (reference sequence). CDR3 protein: CASSESPEPAQGAWYGYTF. CDR3 in DNA: TGCGCCAGCAGTGAGTCCCCCGAACCCGCCCAGGGGGCGTGGTATGGCTACACCTTC.

The chain links TRBV5-4 to TRBJ1-3; no clear D gene. The CDR3 sequence is 12 residues long. Deletions cut 0 bases from V and 5 bases from J, with 3 bases between. Germline-derived CDR1 and CDR2 are SGHNT and YYREEE (reference sequence). This CDR3 reads CASSLDRNTIYF. CDR3 nucleotide sequence: TGTGCCAGCAGCTTGGATAGAAACACCATATATTTT.

This clone came up once. V is TRBV6-2 or TRBV6-3 and J is TRBJ1-5, with a tentative D call TRBD1 (5 bases). Germline lookup yields CDR1 MNHEY and CDR2 SVGEGT. The CDR3 covers 13 residues. Deletions cut 7 bases from V and 4 bases from J, with 11 bases between. CDR3 sequence reads: CASNPDRNQPQHF. The CDR3 coding sequence is TGTGCCAGCAACCCCGACAGAAATCAGCCCCAGCATTTT.

The gene calls are TRBV28 and TRBJ1-1, with a possible D match to TRBD1 (6 bases). This CDR3 comprises 11 residues. V lost 3 bases and J lost 11, with 10 bases in between. Per germline, CDR1 MDHEN and CDR2 SYDVKM. CDR3 residues: CASSFAGAAFF. The CDR3 bases are TGTGCCAGCAGTTTTGCAGGGGCCGCTTTCTTT.

V gene TRBV7-2 combines with J gene TRBJ2-1; 7 nucleotides match TRBD1. Germline V gene sequence: CDR1 SGHTA, CDR2 FQGNSA. The CDR3 has 16 amino acids. The J segment lost 4 bases and the V segment lost 5 bases, leaving 11 bases of the junction unmatched. The CDR3 nucleotides are TGTGCCAGCAGCACCGACAGGGAGTGGGGGTACAATGAGCAGTTCTTC. This translates into CASSTDREWGYNEQFF.

The CDR3 protein is CASSQEQTGASGNTIYF. As DNA, the CDR3 is TGCGCCAGCAGCCAAGAACAAACAGGGGCCTCTGGAAACACCATATATTTT. J is TRBJ1-3 and V is TRBV4-1; TRBD1 matches at 7 bases. The CDR3 is 17 residues long. The V gene's germline CDR1 is MGHRA and CDR2 YSYEKL. J lost 0 bases, V lost 0 bases, and 5 bases had no gene match.

The chain carries TRBV6-5 and TRBJ1-4; 7 bases are shared with TRBD1. Per the germline V gene, CDR1 is MNHEY and CDR2 is SVGAGI. CDR3 size: 13 residues. The junction had 7 bases not matched to a gene; V was cut back by 7 bases and J by 8 bases. DNA for the CDR3: TGTGCCAGCACCCGGGACAGAGACGAAAAACTGTTTTTT. The encoded protein is CASTRDRDEKLFF.

The chain joins TRBV5-1 to TRBJ1-4; no firm D call. Trimming pared 4 bases from V and 4 bases from J, leaving 8 bases between. The germline V gene encodes CDR1 SGHRS and CDR2 YFSETQ. This CDR3 has 13 amino acids. For the CDR3, the DNA is TGCGCCAGCAGCCCCGCGAGTAATGAAAAACTGTTTTTT. It specifies CASSPASNEKLFF.

This chain joins TRBV2 and TRBJ2-1, with 8 bases identical to TRBD1. In germline, CDR1 is SNHLY, CDR2 FYNNEI. This CDR3 has 14 residues. The V gene end was trimmed by 5 bases and the J gene end by 12 bases; junction bases not matched to a gene: 12. CDR3 protein: CASSLGQGTLGQFF. The CDR3 DNA reads as TGTGCCAGCAGTCTCGGACAGGGAACTTTGGGGCAGTTCTTC.

This clone was observed a few times. V and J are TRBV25-1 and TRBJ1-2; no clear D gene. The CDR3 has 13 amino acids. CDR1 and CDR2 from the germline V gene are MGHDK and SYGVNS. The V gene lost 7 bases and the J gene lost 2 bases, with 11 bases spanning the gap. The CDR3 region is CASTEGLNYGYTF. The DNA of the CDR3 is TGTGCCAGCACCGAGGGCCTGAACTATGGCTACACCTTC.

The V gene is TRBV19, the J gene TRBJ2-3; D not certain. V gave up 7 bases and J gave up 0 bases, with 8 bases separating them. Germline V lookup: CDR1 LNHDA, CDR2 SQIVND (reference sequence). This CDR3 is 13 amino acids long. CDR3 nucleotides: TGTGCCAGTACCCCGGGTAGCACAGATACGCAGTATTTT. Encoded protein: CASTPGSTDTQYF.

The chain uses TRBV4-1 and TRBJ2-7; D gene ambiguous. The ends were cut back, 0 bases at V and 2 bases at J, with 8 bases in the middle. This CDR3 region has 14 residues. Germline-derived CDR1 and CDR2 are MGHRA and YSYEKL. The CDR3 nucleotides are TGCGCCAGCAGCCAAGAGATCAGGACCTACGAGCAGTACTTC. As protein: CASSQEIRTYEQYF.

This rearrangement joins TRBV9 to TRBJ1-2; 9 bases are a match to TRBD1. Losses at the gene ends were 4 bases for V and 7 bases for J; bases not matched to a gene: 5. The germline CDR1 and CDR2 sequences are SGDLS and YYNGEE. This CDR3 comprises 13 residues. The DNA of the CDR3 is TGTGCCAGCAGCACCCGACAGGGGGGTGGCTACACCTTC. It is translated as CASSTRQGGGYTF. Drawing the rest from reference TRBV9 and TRBJ1-2, the complete variable domain is DSGVTQTPKHLITATGQRVTLRCSPRSGDLSVYWYQQSLDQGLQFLIQYYNGEERAKGNILERFSAQQFPDLHSELNLSSLELGDSALYFCASSTRQGGGYTFGSGTRLTVV.

There are a few counts of this clone. V usage is TRBV5-1 and J usage is TRBJ2-7; TRBD1 aligns across 9 bases. After removal of 1 base from V and 0 bases from J, the junction contained 11 bases not matched to a gene. The germline gives CDR1 SGHRS, CDR2 YFSETQ. This CDR3 has 18 amino acids. In DNA form, the CDR3 reads TGCGCCAGCAGCTTGAGGGTTAGAGGGACAGGGATCTCCTACGAGCAGTACTTC. Translation gives CASSLRVRGTGISYEQYF.

The chain carries TRBV3-1 (or the pseudogene TRBV3-2) and TRBJ2-5; TRBD1 might be the D (5 bases). Trimming removed 7 bases from V and 5 bases from J, with 14 bases in between. Germline V gene data show CDR1 as LGHDT and CDR2 as YNNKEL (reference sequence). This CDR3 comprises 13 residues. The DNA for the CDR3 is TGTGCCAGCATCCTTGCAGGGTCCGAGACCCAGTACTTC. Its protein product is CASILAGSETQYF.

The chain couples TRBV5-4 to TRBJ1-2, with D perhaps matching TRBD1 (5 bases). Germline loops: CDR1 SGHNT, CDR2 YYREEE (reference sequence). Trimming removed 5 bases at V and 7 bases at J, with 21 bases between. The CDR3 is 15 residues long. The CDR3 DNA sequence: TGTGCCAGCAGGCCCTGGGGAGGGACCACGCGTGGCTACACCTTC. It yields the protein CASRPWGGTTRGYTF. The full variable domain, completed using reference TRBV5-4 and TRBJ1-2, is ETGVTQSPTHLIKTRGQQVTLRCSSQSGHNTVSWYQQALGQGPQFIFQYYREEENGRGNFPPRFSGLQFPNYSSELNVNALELDDSALYLCASRPWGGTTRGYTFGSGTRLTVV.

This chain connects TRBV6-5 to TRBJ2-1; D might be TRBD2 (7 bases). V was shortened by 0 bases and J by 15 bases, with 18 bases between the two germline ends. The germline V gene has CDR1 MNHEY and CDR2 SVGAGI. The CDR3 has 14 amino acids. The CDR3 loop reads CASSYSTSRQETFF. The CDR3 bases are TGTGCCAGCAGTTACTCGACTAGCCGACAGGAAACGTTCTTC.